One and the same sample provided the 24 T cell receptor beta chains below, sequenced in a study of graft-versus-host responses after intestinal transplantation. These TCRs are of unknown antigen specificity. TCRdb's table, derived via immunoSEQ multiplex PCR, lists solely in-frame clones and lacks some. The sample shows 89,000 or so clones, around 80% of them seen only once. The specimen was unstimulated CD4+ T cells sorted from spleen or lymph node cells, collected before intestinal transplant. These receptor sequences come from a human donor who received an intestinal transplant.

The CDR3 loop is CASSHPVDSRAFF. DNA for the CDR3: TGTGCCAGCAGTCACCCTGTGGACAGTCGGGCTTTCTTT. The gene calls are TRBV28 and TRBJ1-1; TRBD1 might be the D (6 bases). The CDR3 has 13 residues. Germline V gene lookup returns CDR1 MDHEN and CDR2 SYDVKM. Trimming cost V 5 bases and J 11 bases, with 18 bases left between them.

V gene TRBV6-6 combines with J gene TRBJ1-2; 10 bases agree with TRBD1. This CDR3 has 14 residues. The germline CDR1 and CDR2 sequences are MNHNY and SVGAGI (reference sequence). Trimming removed 7 bases from V and 8 bases from J; junction bases left unmatched: 10. The DNA of the CDR3 is TGTGCCAGCACTCCGATCCGGGACAGGGGCGGCTACACCTTC. It encodes CASTPIRDRGGYTF.

The V gene is TRBV5-3, the J gene TRBJ2-7; 7 bases are shared with TRBD1. TRBV5-3 falls under the ORF class, with uncertain function. This CDR3 has 15 residues. V lost 4 bases, J lost 2 bases, and 9 bases stayed unmatched. The CDR3 region is CARSPWGQRTYEQYF. In DNA form, the CDR3 reads TGTGCCAGAAGCCCCTGGGGACAGCGAACCTACGAGCAGTACTTC.

The rearrangement links TRBV5-1 to TRBJ2-5; 10 bases agree with TRBD2. Trimming removed 2 bases from V and 3 bases from J; junction bases left unmatched: 1. In germline, CDR1 is SGHRS, CDR2 YFSETQ. The CDR3 covers 14 residues. The CDR3 region has the DNA TGCGCCAGCAGCTTCACTAGCGGGGAAGAGACCCAGTACTTC. Translation gives CASSFTSGEETQYF.

The chain recombines TRBV9 with TRBJ2-3, with 7 positions matching TRBD2. CDR1 and CDR2 (germline): SGDLS, YYNGEE. V lost 4 bases and J lost 1; bases outside the gene matches: 6. The length of the CDR3 is 15 residues. In DNA, the CDR3 is TGTGCCAGCAGCCTTGACCTAGCGGGCACAGATACGCAGTATTTT. Its translation is CASSLDLAGTDTQYF. Supplemented by reference TRBV9 and TRBJ2-3, the full variable domain reads DSGVTQTPKHLITATGQRVTLRCSPRSGDLSVYWYQQSLDQGLQFLIQYYNGEERAKGNILERFSAQQFPDLHSELNLSSLELGDSALYFCASSLDLAGTDTQYFGPGTRLTVL.

The chain recombines TRBV15 with TRBJ2-3; the match to TRBD2 covers 8 bases. Trimming took 6 bases from V and 0 from J; bases not matched to a gene: 8. There are 16 residues in the CDR3. Looked up from germline, CDR1 is LNHNV and CDR2 is YYDKDF (reference sequence). The CDR3 DNA is TGTGCCACCAGTACCCAGAGCGGGGGTAGCACAGATACGCAGTATTTT. Translating it yields CATSTQSGGSTDTQYF.

The chain recombines TRBV28 with TRBJ1-2; the match to TRBD1 covers 9 bases. The germline V gene encodes CDR1 MDHEN and CDR2 SYDVKM. The CDR3 runs 13 residues. J lost 4 bases, V lost 6 bases, and 3 bases had no gene match. The CDR3 is CASSNRGLYGYTF. Here the CDR3 DNA reads TGTGCCAGCAGCAACAGGGGGCTCTATGGCTACACCTTC.

The genes are TRBV11-3 and TRBJ2-1, with a tentative D call TRBD2 (6 bases). The CDR3 is 14 residues long. Trimming cost V 6 bases and J 5 bases, with 14 bases left between them. Germline CDR1 reads SGHNT; CDR2 reads YENEEA. CDR3 loop: CASSRTGRNNEQFF. The CDR3 coding sequence is TGTGCCAGCAGTCGCACCGGGAGAAACAATGAGCAGTTCTTC.

This clone appeared a single time. The V gene is TRBV29-1, the J gene TRBJ2-1; TRBD2 agrees at 11 bases. The CDR3 consists of 13 residues. Trimming removed 7 bases from V and 4 bases from J; junction bases left unmatched: 3. The germline CDR1 and CDR2 sequences are SQVTM and ANQGSEA. The CDR3: CSGGTSGYNEQFF. CDR3 in DNA: TGCAGCGGAGGGACTAGCGGATACAATGAGCAGTTCTTC.

The chain recombines TRBV9 with TRBJ1-1; D is unclear. Trimming pared 4 bases from V and 7 bases from J, leaving 20 bases between. Germline V CDR1 and CDR2: SGDLS, YYNGEE. CDR3 size: 15 residues. CDR3 DNA sequence: TGTGCCAGCAGCCCCCTTAGGGCGGGGTCGGGTGAAGCTTTCTTT. This codes for CASSPLRAGSGEAFF.

This clone is a singleton in its sample. The chain carries TRBV5-4 and TRBJ2-3, with D uncertain. Germline lookup yields CDR1 SGHNT and CDR2 YYREEE (reference sequence). V lost 0 bases and J lost 2, with 10 bases in between. The CDR3 consists of 15 residues. The CDR3 DNA sequence: TGTGCCAGCAGCTTGGGGCAAACCTCCACAGATACGCAGTATTTT. It encodes CASSLGQTSTDTQYF.

DNA of the CDR3: TGTGCCAGCAACCCGGGACAGGGGAATGAAAAACTGTTTTTT. As protein: CASNPGQGNEKLFF. The chain recombines TRBV18 with TRBJ1-4; 10 nucleotides align to TRBD1. Trimming took 8 bases from V and 5 from J; bases not matched to a gene: 5. This CDR3 region has 14 residues. CDR1 is KGHSH, CDR2 LQKENI, per germline.

The V gene is TRBV6-4, the J gene TRBJ1-1; D may be TRBD1 (5 bases). Per the germline V gene, CDR1 is MRHNA and CDR2 is SNTAGT. Trimming removed 6 bases from V and 3 bases from J, with 11 bases in between. The CDR3 extends over 13 amino acids. The CDR3 sequence: CASSLLGDTEAFF. DNA of the CDR3: TGTGCCAGCAGCCTCCTAGGGGACACTGAAGCTTTCTTT.

V gene TRBV27 combines with J gene TRBJ2-1; 10 bases are a match to TRBD1. Germline V gene sequence: CDR1 MNHEY, CDR2 SMNVEV (reference sequence). The CDR3 loop spans 13 amino acids. The V and J ends lost 8 bases and 12 bases, in that order; junction bases with no gene match: 10. The CDR3 DNA follows: TGTGCCAGCGGCTGGACAGGGGGGATCCTGCAGTTCTTC. Its protein is CASGWTGGILQFF.

The chain joins TRBV30 to TRBJ2-3, with a possible D match to TRBD1 (6 bases). Trimming took 8 bases from V and 0 from J, leaving 15 bases between them. The CDR3 consists of 14 residues. CDR1 and CDR2 (germline): GTSNPN, SVGIG (reference sequence). This chain's CDR3 is CARPGTRSTDTQYF. The DNA for the CDR3 is TGTGCCCGCCCCGGGACAAGGAGCACAGATACGCAGTATTTT.

The chain links TRBV5-1 to TRBJ1-3; D unresolved. V lost 3 bases to trimming and J lost 0 bases, with 10 bases between them. This CDR3 spans 15 amino acids. Looked up from germline, CDR1 is SGHRS and CDR2 is YFSETQ. The CDR3 protein is CASSSGKASGNTIYF. CDR3 sequence (DNA): TGCGCCAGCAGCTCGGGGAAGGCCTCTGGAAACACCATATATTTT.

The chain combines TRBV28 with TRBJ2-1; D not resolved. The CDR3 totals 12 residues. V was cut by 6 bases and J by 7 bases, with 10 bases left in between. Germline V CDR1 and CDR2: MDHEN, SYDVKM. CDR3 coding DNA: TGTGCCAGCAGCCCGGTACGTAATGAGCAGTTCTTC. Its protein is CASSPVRNEQFF.

The chain carries TRBV14 and TRBJ1-1, with a weak D call TRBD1 (5 bases). Germline CDR1 and CDR2: SGHDN and FVKESK. The CDR3 has 17 residues. The V and J ends lost 2 bases and 2 bases respectively, with 18 bases between them. CDR3 amino acids: CASSQSLGLDSNTEAFF. The CDR3 bases are TGTGCCAGCAGCCAAAGCCTCGGTCTAGACAGTAACACTGAAGCTTTCTTT.

The chain links TRBV19 to TRBJ1-1, with a tentative D call TRBD1 (5 bases). Trimming left V 2 bases short and J 1 base short, with 8 bases between. The CDR3 consists of 14 residues. Germline CDR1 reads LNHDA; CDR2 reads SQIVND (reference sequence). This CDR3 reads CASSIQGTNTEAFF. CDR3 in DNA: TGTGCCAGTAGTATACAGGGCACGAACACTGAAGCTTTCTTT.

The rearrangement links TRBV5-1 to TRBJ1-6; perhaps TRBD1 as D (5 bases). The CDR3 is 15 residues long. Between the trimmed V and J ends, which lost 5 bases and 6 bases, there was a span of 15 bases. CDR1 is SGHRS, CDR2 YFSETQ, per germline. The CDR3 spells CASSYDRLANSPLHF. CDR3 DNA: TGCGCCAGCAGTTACGACAGACTAGCTAATTCACCCCTCCACTTT.

This rearrangement joins TRBV6-5 to TRBJ1-2, with TRBD1 as a possible D gene (5 bases). This CDR3 is built from 14 residues. With 2 bases removed from V and 3 bases from J, the gap between germline ends came to 10 bases. The germline V gene has CDR1 MNHEY and CDR2 SVGAGI. CDR3 residues: CASSYMGLDYGYTF. The CDR3 nucleotides read TGTGCCAGCAGTTACATGGGGCTGGACTATGGCTACACCTTC.

The chain couples TRBV7-2 to TRBJ2-7, with TRBD2 as a possible D gene (6 bases). Germline values: CDR1 SGHTA, CDR2 FQGNSA. This CDR3 is 13 amino acids long. V was cut by 5 bases and J by 7 bases, with 15 bases left in between. DNA of the CDR3: TGTGCCAGCAGCGTTTATTGGGCGGGGGAGCAGTACTTC. It translates to CASSVYWAGEQYF.

This clone turned up a few times. The chain has TRBV5-1 and TRBJ1-1; D gene unclear. Germline values: CDR1 SGHRS, CDR2 YFSETQ. V gave up 0 bases and J gave up 1 base, with 7 bases separating them. The CDR3 is 14 amino acids. The CDR3 reads CASSLANRNTEAFF. The DNA for the CDR3 is TGCGCCAGCAGCTTGGCCAACAGGAACACTGAAGCTTTCTTT.

The rearrangement links TRBV5-1 to TRBJ2-5, with a possible D match to TRBD1 (6 bases). Germline CDR1 and CDR2: SGHRS and YFSETQ. V lost 1 base and J 2 bases, leaving 15 bases between the germline ends. This CDR3 comprises 16 residues. DNA for the CDR3: TGCGCCAGCAGCTTGAGTCGGTCGACAGGACAAGAGACCCAGTACTTC. Encoded protein: CASSLSRSTGQETQYF.